Listed here is a single T cell receptor (beta chain). Its specificity is unknown. Researchers amplified the TCR beta CDR3 regions from RNA transcripts. The HTBI primer set served for first-round RT-PCR of the TCR CDR3. TCRdb re-analysed the multiplex PCR reads in MiXCR, keeping a single row per CDR3 protein. The table has 700,000 to 850,000 distinct CDR3 sequences, roughly a third seen once. These data come from a study of T cells in Graves' hyperthyroidism and ophthalmopathy. Study-wide results and caveats: Patients with ophthalmopathy were separated from those with stable hyperthyroidism by a 13 V-J model. The model's output predicted ophthalmopathy at a median of 6.5 months prior to onset.

Trimming took 6 bases from V and 7 from J, leaving 15 bases between them. The CDR3 consists of 13 residues. Germline V CDR1 and CDR2: MNHEY, SVGAGI. Any patient presenting with uncontrolled infection, other autoimmune disease, pregnancy or lactation was left out. Clinical symptoms, serum thyroxine, TRAb, thyroid ultrasound and orbital computed tomography informed diagnoses. The sample taken for sequencing was blood. The gene calls are TRBV6-5 and TRBJ1-2; D not resolved. The source is a woman aged 40 to 50 with Graves' hyperthyroidism. The CDR3 loop is CASSSQGERGYTF. CDR3 DNA: TGTGCCAGCAGCAGCCAAGGCGAACGTGGCTACACCTTC.